This T cell receptor (beta chain) appears in the sequencing data of a study of post-analysis software for immune sequencing data. Turning to the study itself: Patients had relapsing-remitting, secondary progressive or progressive-relapsing multiple sclerosis; some lacked subtype.

Broader study findings: Relative to controls, patients had 5 or 6 TRBV segments at higher frequency, with TRBV5-6, TRBV5-1 and TRBV20-1 among these. Batch-mates among the samples co-clustered strongly by F measure.

Concerning this clonotype: Its antigen is currently unknown.

Prepared TCR beta cDNA libraries contained unique molecular identifiers. Yield was roughly 0.5 million cDNA molecules from around 1 to 9.1 million T cells. TCRdb reprocessed the PCR reads with MiXCR, giving one entry per CDR3 protein. This sample carries about 810,000 distinct CDR3 sequences, approximately 50% of them seen once, and the ten largest clones take around 4.5%. The germline CDR1 and CDR2 sequences are MNHEY and SMNVEV (reference sequence). The CDR3 covers 11 residues. Sequencing used blood. This receptor was taken from a girl aged 5 to 17 with multiple sclerosis. The chain couples TRBV27 to TRBJ2-4; D not certain. Gene TRBJ2-7 matches the end of the DNA better, so the J call may be wrong. For the CDR3, the DNA is TGTGCCAGCAGGACTTTCTACGAGCAGTACTTC. Translated, it gives CASRTFYEQYF.